The 15 T cell receptor beta chains listed next were all sequenced from one sample in a study of cytomegalovirus exposure and HLA in healthy donors. Use of 60 Vbeta and 13 Jbeta primers characterized the PCR. Only in-frame clones appear in the TCRdb table, and some are missing; sequencing was by immunoSEQ multiplex PCR. The table includes around 150,000 clones, 60% to 80% detected once. The source material was PBMCs. The receptor source for this set is a woman aged 25 to 39 in good health and CMV-seronegative.

The chain combines TRBV27 with TRBJ1-2; D not resolved. Trimming cost V 6 bases and J 4 bases, with 18 bases left between them. The CDR3 length is 15 residues. Germline CDR1 and CDR2: MNHEY and SMNVEV (reference sequence). As DNA, the CDR3 is TGTGCCAGCAGCTCCAAGCCAGGCTACCCCTATGGCTACACCTTC. This gives the protein CASSSKPGYPYGYTF.

The chain joins TRBV10-3 to TRBJ1-5; the D gene is possibly TRBD1 (5 bases). CDR3 size: 14 residues. V lost 9 bases, J lost 6 bases, and 18 bases lay in between. Looked up from germline, CDR1 is ENHRY and CDR2 is SYGVKD. The CDR3 loop reads CAISREVGGQPQHF. DNA for the CDR3: TGTGCCATTTCCCGGGAAGTGGGGGGTCAGCCCCAGCATTTT.

This clone is a singleton in its sample. The J gene is TRBJ2-1, the V gene TRBV10-3; TRBD2 matches 7 bases. This CDR3 region has 14 residues. The V segment lost 4 bases and the J segment 3 bases; nucleotides outside the gene matches: 3. CDR1 is ENHRY and CDR2 is SYGVKD in the germline V gene. CDR3 amino acids: CAISGLADYNEQFF. CDR3 coding DNA: TGTGCCATCAGTGGCCTAGCGGACTACAATGAGCAGTTCTTC.

The CDR3 spells CSVTPGTGNGYTF. CDR3 bases: TGCAGCGTCACCCCCGGGACAGGGAATGGCTACACCTTC. This chain uses TRBV29-1 with TRBJ1-2; 9 nucleotides match TRBD1. There are 13 residues in the CDR3. Per germline, CDR1 SQVTM and CDR2 ANQGSEA. With 6 bases clipped from V and 6 bases from J, the junction kept 8 bases outside the gene matches.

This clone was counted a few times. The rearrangement uses TRBV11-2 and TRBJ2-2; D gene uncertain. Per the germline V gene, CDR1 is SGHAT and CDR2 is FQNNGV. Trimming removed 3 bases from V and 4 bases from J, with 3 bases in between. The CDR3 totals 12 residues. The CDR3 loop reads CASSFITGELFF. The CDR3 bases are TGTGCCAGCAGCTTTATCACCGGGGAGCTGTTTTTT.

The chain uses TRBV7-7 and TRBJ2-2; 7 nucleotides line up with TRBD2. CDR3 length: 16 amino acids. Germline V gene lookup returns CDR1 SSHAT and CDR2 FNYEAQ (reference sequence). V gave up 4 bases and J gave up 4 bases; unmatched junction bases: 9. The CDR3 loop reads CASSSGTTLSTGELFF. The CDR3, as DNA: TGTGCCAGCAGCTCCGGGACTACCCTGAGCACCGGGGAGCTGTTTTTT.

The chain couples TRBV6-6 to TRBJ1-2, with 7 bases lining up with TRBD1. V shed 6 bases and J 4 bases; nucleotides not matched to a gene: 8. This CDR3 spans 14 amino acids. CDR1 is MNHNY, CDR2 SVGAGI, per germline (reference sequence). CDR3 in amino acids: CASSTRGSIYGYTF. The CDR3 DNA is TGTGCCAGCAGCACCAGGGGGTCCATCTATGGCTACACCTTC.

The V and J genes are TRBV10-3 and TRBJ2-2, with unresolved D. CDR1 and CDR2 (germline): ENHRY, SYGVKD. The CDR3 totals 14 residues. The V end was cut by 10 bases, the J end by 1 base, with 13 bases between. CDR3 amino acids: CANAITGNTGELFF. The CDR3 DNA reads TGTGCCAACGCCATTACGGGGAACACCGGGGAGCTGTTTTTT.

V usage is TRBV27 and J usage is TRBJ2-7; 7 bases are a match to TRBD1. The CDR3 has 15 residues. V lost 0 bases and J lost 0; bases outside the gene matches: 2. Germline V lookup: CDR1 MNHEY, CDR2 SMNVEV (reference sequence). The CDR3 is CASSLSWDSSYEQYF. The DNA for the CDR3 is TGTGCCAGCAGTTTATCGTGGGACAGCTCCTACGAGCAGTACTTC.

The chain combines TRBV7-9 with TRBJ1-4; D is undetermined. This CDR3 is built from 15 residues. CDR1 SEHNR and CDR2 FQNEAQ come from the germline V gene (reference sequence). Trimming shortened V by 5 bases and J by 0 bases, and 10 bases separated the two germline ends. CDR3 nucleotide sequence: TGTGCCAGCAGCCCGGAGCTAACAACTAATGAAAAACTGTTTTTT. Translating it yields CASSPELTTNEKLFF.

This clone was observed a handful of times. The chain joins TRBV6-5 to TRBJ2-2; D is perhaps TRBD1 (6 bases). This CDR3 has 16 amino acids. Germline CDR1 MNHEY, CDR2 SVGAGI. Trimming left V 0 bases short and J 1 base short, with 9 bases between. The CDR3 DNA sequence: TGTGCCAGCAGTTACTCAGGGACATTGAACACCGGGGAGCTGTTTTTT. Translating it yields CASSYSGTLNTGELFF.

Concerning this clone itself: Distinct nucleotide sequences in the sample also encode this CDR3. V and J are TRBV30 and TRBJ1-1, with D maybe TRBD1 (5 bases). Trimming took 0 bases from V and 4 from J, leaving 9 bases between them. The CDR3 covers 13 residues. Per germline, CDR1 GTSNPN and CDR2 SVGIG (reference sequence). CDR3 sequence: CAWSVLGGTEAFF. CDR3 DNA sequence: TGTGCCTGGAGTGTACTGGGGGGCACTGAAGCTTTCTTT. The full variable domain, in which reference TRBV30 and TRBJ1-1 provide the parts outside the CDR3, is SQTIHQWPATLVQPVGSPLSLECTVEGTSNPNLYWYRQAAGRGLQLLFYSVGIGQISSEVPQNLSASRPQDRQFILSSKKLLLSDSGFYLCAWSVLGGTEAFFGQGTRLTVV.

This CDR3 is CASSFTRGLREQYF. CDR3 sequence (DNA): TGCGCCAGCAGCTTTACCCGGGGTTTACGGGAGCAGTACTTC. The chain uses TRBV5-1 and TRBJ2-7, with D perhaps TRBD2 (5 bases). Trimming stripped 2 bases from V and 7 bases from J, with 16 bases between. The germline gives CDR1 SGHRS, CDR2 YFSETQ. The CDR3 totals 14 residues. Complete variable domain (other parts from reference TRBV5-1 and TRBJ2-7): KAGVTQTPRYLIKTRGQQVTLSCSPISGHRSVSWYQQTPGQGLQFLFEYFSETQRNKGNFPGRFSGRQFSNSRSEMNVSTLELGDSALYLCASSFTRGLREQYFGPGTRLTVT.

This clone was observed a single time. The chain carries TRBV9 and TRBJ1-4; D is undetermined. The CDR3 totals 14 residues. The V gene lost 2 bases and the J gene lost 3 bases, with 8 bases spanning the gap. Germline lookup yields CDR1 SGDLS and CDR2 YYNGEE. The CDR3 here is CASSVGGSNEKLFF. CDR3 nucleotides: TGTGCCAGCAGCGTCGGCGGGTCTAATGAAAAACTGTTTTTT.

This chain connects TRBV6-5 to TRBJ1-5, with D tentatively TRBD1 (5 bases). The CDR3 has 15 amino acids. Germline V CDR1 and CDR2: MNHEY, SVGAGI. Trimming removed 7 bases at V and 3 bases at J, with 16 bases between. This CDR3 reads CASKVNPDINQPQHF. CDR3 DNA sequence: TGTGCCAGCAAGGTAAATCCGGACATCAATCAGCCCCAGCATTTT.